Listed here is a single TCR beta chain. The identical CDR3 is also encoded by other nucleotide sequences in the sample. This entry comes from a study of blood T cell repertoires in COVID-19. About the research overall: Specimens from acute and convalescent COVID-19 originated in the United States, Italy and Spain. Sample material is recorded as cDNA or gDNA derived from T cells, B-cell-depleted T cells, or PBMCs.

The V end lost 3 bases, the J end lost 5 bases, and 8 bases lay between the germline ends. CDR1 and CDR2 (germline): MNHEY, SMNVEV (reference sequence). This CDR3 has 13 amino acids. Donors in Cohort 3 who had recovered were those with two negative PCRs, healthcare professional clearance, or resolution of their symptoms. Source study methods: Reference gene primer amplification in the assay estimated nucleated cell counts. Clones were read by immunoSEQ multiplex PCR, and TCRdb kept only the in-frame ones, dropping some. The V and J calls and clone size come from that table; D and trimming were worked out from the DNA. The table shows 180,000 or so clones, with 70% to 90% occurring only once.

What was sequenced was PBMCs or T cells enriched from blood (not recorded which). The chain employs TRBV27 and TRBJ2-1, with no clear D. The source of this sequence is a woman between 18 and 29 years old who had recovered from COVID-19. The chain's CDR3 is CASSFGLNNEQFF. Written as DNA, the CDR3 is TGTGCCAGCAGTTTCGGTCTGAACAATGAGCAGTTCTTC.